The clone carrying this T cell receptor beta chain counts as medium-sized by frequency. Its specificity is unknown. Read data end 3 residues before the CDR3 end; the end is taken from the germline J gene. This entry comes from a study of T cells in women clearing cervical HPV infection. Study-wide context: Case blood was drawn when the lesion was first found; control blood after infection became undetectable. Cases' blood sampling followed lesion detection by median roughly 160 days (90 to 200). Study-wide results and limits: CIN3+ cases had significantly higher TCR repertoire richness than controls, but evenness did not differ. T-cell numbers per sample were unknown and may explain richness differences.

Germline CDR1 and CDR2: SNHLY and FYNNEI. V was shortened by 6 bases and J by 0 bases, with 3 bases between the two germline ends. There are 12 residues in the CDR3. Repertoires were generated with immunoSEQ multiplex PCR, while TCRdb's copy carries only in-frame clones and drops some. This sample contains around 48,000 clones. Sequenced: blood buffy coat. This clonotype was sampled from a woman between 18 and 70 years old with a cervical HPV16 infection that either progressed to CIN3+ or cleared (not recorded which). This rearrangement joins TRBV2 to TRBJ2-4; D not certain. The DNA read from the CDR3 is TGTGCCAGCAGCCGAGCCAAAAACATT. Translating gives CASSRAKNI. The full CDR3 sequence reads CASSRAKNIQYF.